This TCR beta chain derives from a study of T cells in Graves' hyperthyroidism and ophthalmopathy. This clonotype was detected only a few times. RNA transcripts gave rise to amplified TCR beta CDR3 regions. HTBI primers were the set used in a first-round RT-PCR of the TCR CDR3. MiXCR was run by TCRdb on the multiplex PCR reads, yielding one entry per CDR3 protein. The sample records approximately 870,000 distinct CDR3 sequences, 38% being singletons. Germline lookup yields CDR1 PRHDT and CDR2 FYEKMQ (reference sequence). The V segment lost 6 bases and the J segment 4 bases; nucleotides outside the gene matches: 9. The CDR3 is made up of 15 amino acids. Graves' hyperthyroidism was deemed stable given no ophthalmopathy progression within 18 months. PBMCs were derived from more than 8 ml fresh peripheral blood.

The sequence was obtained from a man in his late teens or twenties with Graves' hyperthyroidism. The sample was blood. The rearrangement links TRBV13 to TRBJ2-5; 9 bases align to TRBD2. CDR3 nucleotide sequence: TGTGCCAGCAGTCCCAATGGCGGGAGGGGAGAGACCCAGTACTTC. Encoded protein: CASSPNGGRGETQYF.